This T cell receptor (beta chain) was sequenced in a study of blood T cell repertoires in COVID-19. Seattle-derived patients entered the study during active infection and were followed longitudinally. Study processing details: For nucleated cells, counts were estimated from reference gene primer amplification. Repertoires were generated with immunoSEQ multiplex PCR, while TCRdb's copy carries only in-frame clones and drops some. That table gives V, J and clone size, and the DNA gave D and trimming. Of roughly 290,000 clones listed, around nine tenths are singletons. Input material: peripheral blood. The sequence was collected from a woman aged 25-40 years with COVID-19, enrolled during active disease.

The CDR3 region is CASSRTGSNSPLHF. Written as DNA, the CDR3 is TGTGCCAGCAGTCGGACAGGGAGCAATTCACCCCTCCACTTT. The V and J genes are TRBV6-5 and TRBJ1-6; 8 positions agree with TRBD1. Trimming took 5 bases from V and 7 from J; bases not matched to a gene: 4. Germline values: CDR1 MNHEY, CDR2 SVGAGI. The CDR3 is 14 residues long.